This T cell receptor beta chain was retrieved from a study of T cell changes during pregnancy in multiple sclerosis. Trimming took 3 bases from V and 4 from J, leaving 26 bases between them. CDR1 is SGDLS, CDR2 YYNGEE, per germline. The CDR3 length is 18 residues. Repertoires were generated with immunoSEQ multiplex PCR, while TCRdb's copy carries only in-frame clones and drops some. The data contain about 60,000 clones, about 91% of them singletons. The sequence was obtained from a female donor with multiple sclerosis, enrolled in a pregnancy study. Source: peripheral blood, taken before pregnancy. J is TRBJ2-7 and V is TRBV9, with D unclear. CDR3 residues: CASSERPLRTGAPYEQYF. As DNA, the CDR3 is TGTGCCAGCAGCGAGAGGCCCCTTCGTACGGGTGCCCCATACGAGCAGTACTTC. The variable domain in full, completed from reference TRBV9 and TRBJ2-7, reads DSGVTQTPKHLITATGQRVTLRCSPRSGDLSVYWYQQSLDQGLQFLIQYYNGEERAKGNILERFSAQQFPDLHSELNLSSLELGDSALYFCASSERPLRTGAPYEQYFGPGTRLTVT.